This T cell receptor (beta chain) was captured in a study of blood T cell repertoires in COVID-19. Study at large: The United States, Italy and Spain were the sources of the acute and convalescent COVID-19 samples. PBMCs, B-cell-depleted T cells, or T cells were the source of the cDNA or gDNA that made up the material.

In the source study's methods: Amplification of reference gene primers provided the estimated nucleated cell counts. The protocol was immunoSEQ multiplex PCR, while the TCRdb copy is restricted to in-frame clones and leaves out a portion. V and J calls and clone size come straight from that table; D and trimming were deduced from the DNA. The repertoire holds 110,000 or so clones, around 90% seen once, with 4.6% in the top ten. Deletions cut 1 base from V and 7 bases from J, with 13 bases between. This CDR3 has 14 residues. The germline V gene has CDR1 SGHTA and CDR2 FQGNSA. Sequencing was performed on peripheral blood. The receptor was derived from a woman between 45 and 65 years old with acute or convalescent COVID-19. V usage is TRBV7-2 and J usage is TRBJ1-2; no definite D call. The CDR3 here is CASSLETGGSGYTF. The CDR3 region has the DNA TGTGCCAGCAGCTTAGAGACGGGAGGGAGTGGCTACACCTTC.